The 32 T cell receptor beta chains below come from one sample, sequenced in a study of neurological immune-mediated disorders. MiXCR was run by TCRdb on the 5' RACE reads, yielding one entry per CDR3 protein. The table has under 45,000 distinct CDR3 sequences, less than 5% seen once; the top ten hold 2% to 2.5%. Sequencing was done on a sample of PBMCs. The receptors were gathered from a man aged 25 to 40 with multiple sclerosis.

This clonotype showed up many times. The CDR3, as DNA: TGTGCCAGCAGCCAAGAGGGGATAGGGGACACTGAAGCTTTCTTT. Protein product: CASSQEGIGDTEAFF. V gene TRBV4-2 combines with J gene TRBJ1-1; possibly TRBD1 for D (5 bases). Germline CDR1 LGHNA, CDR2 YNFKEQ. This CDR3 has 15 amino acids. V dropped 0 bases and J dropped 3 bases, with 11 bases sitting between them.

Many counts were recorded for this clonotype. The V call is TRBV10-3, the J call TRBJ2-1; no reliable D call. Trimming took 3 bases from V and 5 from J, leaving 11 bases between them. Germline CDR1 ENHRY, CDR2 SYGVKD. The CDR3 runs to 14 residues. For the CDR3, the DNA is TGTGCCATCAGTGAAGCCATCGCCAACAATGAGCAGTTCTTC. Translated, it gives CAISEAIANNEQFF.

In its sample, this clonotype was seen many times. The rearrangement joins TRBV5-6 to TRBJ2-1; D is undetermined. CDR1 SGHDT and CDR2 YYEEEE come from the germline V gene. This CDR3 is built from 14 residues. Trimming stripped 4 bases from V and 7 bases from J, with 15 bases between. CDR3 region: CASSHPWVGNEQFF. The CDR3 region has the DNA TGTGCCAGCAGCCACCCTTGGGTAGGGAATGAGCAGTTCTTC.

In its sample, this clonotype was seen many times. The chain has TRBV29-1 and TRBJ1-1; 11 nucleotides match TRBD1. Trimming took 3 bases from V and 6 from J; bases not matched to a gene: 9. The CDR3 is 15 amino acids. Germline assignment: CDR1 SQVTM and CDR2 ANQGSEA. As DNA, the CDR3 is TGCAGCGTTGATCGAGGGGACAGGGGGACGTCTGAAGCTTTCTTT. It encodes CSVDRGDRGTSEAFF. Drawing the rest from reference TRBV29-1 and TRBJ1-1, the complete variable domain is SAVISQKPSRDICQRGTSLTIQCQVDSQVTMMFWYRQQPGQSLTLIATANQGSEATYESGFVIDKFPISRPNLTFSTLTVSNMSPEDSSIYLCSVDRGDRGTSEAFFGQGTRLTVV.

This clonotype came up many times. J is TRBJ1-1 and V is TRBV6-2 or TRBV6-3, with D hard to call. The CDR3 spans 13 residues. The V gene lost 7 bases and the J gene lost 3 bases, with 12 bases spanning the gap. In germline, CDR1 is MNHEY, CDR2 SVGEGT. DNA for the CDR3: TGTGCCAGCACCAAAGCCAGATACACTGAAGCTTTCTTT. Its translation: CASTKARYTEAFF.

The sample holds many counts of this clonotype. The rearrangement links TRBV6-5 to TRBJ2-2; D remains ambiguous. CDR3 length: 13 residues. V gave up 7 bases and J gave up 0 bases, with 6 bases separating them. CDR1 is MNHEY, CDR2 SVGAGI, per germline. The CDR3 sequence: CASNQANTGELFF. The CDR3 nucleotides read TGTGCCAGCAATCAGGCGAACACCGGGGAGCTGTTTTTT.

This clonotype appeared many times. In DNA form, the CDR3 reads TGTGCCAGCAGCCAACTAGCGGGGGAAAGAGAGCAGTTCTTC. Translated: CASSQLAGEREQFF. The rearrangement links TRBV7-6 to TRBJ2-1, with 11 bases identical to TRBD2. Germline V gene lookup returns CDR1 SGHVS and CDR2 FNYEAQ. V trimming: 5 bases; J trimming: 10 bases; junction bases outside the gene matches: 7. The CDR3 extends over 14 amino acids. The full variable domain, rest sourced from reference TRBV7-6 and TRBJ2-1, is GAGVSQSPRYKVTKRGQDVALRCDPISGHVSLYWYRQALGQGPEFLTYFNYEAQQDKSGLPNDRFSAERPEGSISTLTIQRTEQRDSAMYRCASSQLAGEREQFFGPGTRLTVL.

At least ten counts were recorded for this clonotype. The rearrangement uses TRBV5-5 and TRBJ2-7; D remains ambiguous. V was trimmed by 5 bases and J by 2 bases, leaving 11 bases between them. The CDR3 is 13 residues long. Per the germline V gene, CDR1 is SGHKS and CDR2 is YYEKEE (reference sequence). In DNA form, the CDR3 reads TGTGCCAGCAGACCAGACGGAGCCTACGAGCAGTACTTC. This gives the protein CASRPDGAYEQYF. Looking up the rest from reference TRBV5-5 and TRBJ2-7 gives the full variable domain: DAGVTQSPTHLIKTRGQQVTLRCSPISGHKSVSWYQQVLGQGPQFIFQYYEKEERGRGNFPDRFSARQFPNYSSELNVNALLLGDSALYLCASRPDGAYEQYFGPGTRLTVT.

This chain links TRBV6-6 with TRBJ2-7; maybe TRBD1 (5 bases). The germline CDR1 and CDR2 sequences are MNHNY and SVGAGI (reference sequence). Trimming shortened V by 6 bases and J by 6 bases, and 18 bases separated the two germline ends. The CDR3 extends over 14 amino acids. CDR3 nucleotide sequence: TGTGCCAGCAGCCCCGTGGGTTTCCAGGGCGAGCAGTACTTC. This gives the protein CASSPVGFQGEQYF.

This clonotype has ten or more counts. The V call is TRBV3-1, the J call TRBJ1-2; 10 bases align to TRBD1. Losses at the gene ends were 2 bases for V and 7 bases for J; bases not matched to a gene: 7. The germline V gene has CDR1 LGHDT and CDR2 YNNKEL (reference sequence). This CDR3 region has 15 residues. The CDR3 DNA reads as TGTGCCAGCAGCCAAAAAAGACAGGGGGCCAGTGGCTACACCTTC. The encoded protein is CASSQKRQGASGYTF.

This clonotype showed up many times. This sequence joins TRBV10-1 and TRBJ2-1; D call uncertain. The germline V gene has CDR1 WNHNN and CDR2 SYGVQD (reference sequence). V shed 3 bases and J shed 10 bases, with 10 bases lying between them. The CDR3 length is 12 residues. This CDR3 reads CASSDYSLEQFF. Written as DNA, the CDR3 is TGCGCCAGCAGTGACTACTCTCTGGAGCAGTTCTTC.

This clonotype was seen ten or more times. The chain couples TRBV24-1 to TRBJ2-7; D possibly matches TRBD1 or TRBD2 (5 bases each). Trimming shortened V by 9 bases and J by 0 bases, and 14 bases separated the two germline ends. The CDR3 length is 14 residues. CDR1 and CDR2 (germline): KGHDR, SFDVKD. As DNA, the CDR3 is TGTGCCACCTCCCGGGGCAGGAGCTCCTACGAGCAGTACTTC. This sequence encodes CATSRGRSSYEQYF.

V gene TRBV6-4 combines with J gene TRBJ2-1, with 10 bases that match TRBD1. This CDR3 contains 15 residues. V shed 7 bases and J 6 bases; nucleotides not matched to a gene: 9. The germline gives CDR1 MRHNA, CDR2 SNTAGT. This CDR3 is CASNPGQGLSNEQFF. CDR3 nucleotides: TGTGCCAGCAACCCGGGACAGGGGTTATCCAATGAGCAGTTCTTC.

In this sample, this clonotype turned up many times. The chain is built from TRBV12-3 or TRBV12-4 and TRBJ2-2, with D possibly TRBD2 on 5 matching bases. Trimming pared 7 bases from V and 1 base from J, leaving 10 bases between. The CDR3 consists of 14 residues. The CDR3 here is CASTGRVNTGELFF. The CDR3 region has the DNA TGTGCCAGCACGGGAAGGGTGAACACCGGGGAGCTGTTTTTT.

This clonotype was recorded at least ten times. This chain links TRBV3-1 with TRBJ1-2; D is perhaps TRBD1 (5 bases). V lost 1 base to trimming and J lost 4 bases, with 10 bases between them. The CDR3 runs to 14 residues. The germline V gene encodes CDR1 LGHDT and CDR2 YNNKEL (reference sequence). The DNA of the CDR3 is TGTGCCAGCAGCCAAGCCGATGGGGGCTATGGCTACACCTTC. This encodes CASSQADGGYGYTF. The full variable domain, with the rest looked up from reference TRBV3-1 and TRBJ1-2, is DTAVSQTPKYLVTQMGNDKSIKCEQNLGHDTMYWYKQDSKKFLKIMFSYNNKELIINETVPNRFSPKSPDKAHLNLHINSLELGDSAVYFCASSQADGGYGYTFGSGTRLTVV.

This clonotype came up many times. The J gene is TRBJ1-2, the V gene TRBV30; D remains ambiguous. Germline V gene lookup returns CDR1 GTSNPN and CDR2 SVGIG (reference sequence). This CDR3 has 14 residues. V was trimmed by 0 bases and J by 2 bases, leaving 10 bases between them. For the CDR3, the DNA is TGTGCCTGGAGTGTACATCGGAGAAACTATGGCTACACCTTC. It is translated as CAWSVHRRNYGYTF.

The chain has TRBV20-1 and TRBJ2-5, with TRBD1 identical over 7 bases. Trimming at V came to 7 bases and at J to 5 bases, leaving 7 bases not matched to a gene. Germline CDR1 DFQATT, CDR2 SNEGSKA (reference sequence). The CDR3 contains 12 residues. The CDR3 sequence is CSETDRWETQYF. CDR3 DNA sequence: TGCAGTGAAACGGACAGGTGGGAGACCCAGTACTTC.

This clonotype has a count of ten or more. Here the CDR3 reads CSVDPRGHEQFF. The CDR3 bases are TGCAGCGTTGACCCGAGAGGCCATGAGCAGTTCTTC. The chain employs TRBV29-1 and TRBJ2-1, with D hard to call. The V end lost 3 bases, the J end lost 8 bases, and 11 bases lay between the germline ends. The CDR3 runs to 12 residues. The germline gives CDR1 SQVTM, CDR2 ANQGSEA.

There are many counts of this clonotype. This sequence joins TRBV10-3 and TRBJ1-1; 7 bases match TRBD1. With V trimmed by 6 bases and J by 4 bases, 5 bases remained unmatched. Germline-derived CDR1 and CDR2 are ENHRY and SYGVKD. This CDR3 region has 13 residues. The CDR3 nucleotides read TGTGCCATCAGAGAAGACAGGGTCACTGAAGCTTTCTTT. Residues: CAIREDRVTEAFF.

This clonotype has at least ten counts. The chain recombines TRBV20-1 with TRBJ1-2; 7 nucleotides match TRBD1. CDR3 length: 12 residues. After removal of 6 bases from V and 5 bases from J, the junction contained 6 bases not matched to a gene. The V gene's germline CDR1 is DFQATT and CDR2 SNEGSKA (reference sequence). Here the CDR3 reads CSAMTGNYGYTF. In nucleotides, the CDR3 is TGCAGTGCCATGACAGGGAATTATGGCTACACCTTC.

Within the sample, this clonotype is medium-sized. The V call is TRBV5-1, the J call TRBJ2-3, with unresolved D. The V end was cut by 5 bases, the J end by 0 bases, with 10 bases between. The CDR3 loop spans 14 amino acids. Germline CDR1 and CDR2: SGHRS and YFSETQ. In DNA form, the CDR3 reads TGCGCCAGCAGGGAGTTAGGTAGCACAGATACGCAGTATTTT. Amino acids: CASRELGSTDTQYF.

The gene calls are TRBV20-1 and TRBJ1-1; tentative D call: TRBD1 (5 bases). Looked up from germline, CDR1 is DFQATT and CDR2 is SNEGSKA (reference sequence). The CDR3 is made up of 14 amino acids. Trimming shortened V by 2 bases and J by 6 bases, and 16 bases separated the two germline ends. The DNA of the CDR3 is TGCAGTGCTAGATCCGGGACTTCAAGCCCTGAAGCTTTCTTT. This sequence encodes CSARSGTSSPEAFF.

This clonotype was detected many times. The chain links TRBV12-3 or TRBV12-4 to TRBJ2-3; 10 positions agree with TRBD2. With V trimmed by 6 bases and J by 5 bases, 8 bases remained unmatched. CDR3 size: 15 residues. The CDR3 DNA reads TGTGCCAGCAGCCAAAGCGGGGGGGCAAAAGATACGCAGTATTTT. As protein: CASSQSGGAKDTQYF.

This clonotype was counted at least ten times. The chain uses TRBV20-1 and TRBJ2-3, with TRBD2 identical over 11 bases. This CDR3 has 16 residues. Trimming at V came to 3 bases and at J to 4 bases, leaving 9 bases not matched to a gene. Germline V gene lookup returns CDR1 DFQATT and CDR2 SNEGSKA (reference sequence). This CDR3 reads CSARVKLAGVADTQYF. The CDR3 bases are TGCAGTGCTAGGGTTAAACTAGCGGGGGTCGCAGATACGCAGTATTTT.

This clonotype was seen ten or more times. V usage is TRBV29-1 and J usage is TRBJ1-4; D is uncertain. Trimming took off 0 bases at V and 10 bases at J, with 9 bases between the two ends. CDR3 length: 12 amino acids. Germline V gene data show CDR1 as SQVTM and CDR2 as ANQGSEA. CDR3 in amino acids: CSVEDLARKLFF. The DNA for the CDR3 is TGCAGCGTTGAAGATCTTGCCAGAAAACTGTTTTTT. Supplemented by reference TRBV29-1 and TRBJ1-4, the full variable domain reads SAVISQKPSRDICQRGTSLTIQCQVDSQVTMMFWYRQQPGQSLTLIATANQGSEATYESGFVIDKFPISRPNLTFSTLTVSNMSPEDSSIYLCSVEDLARKLFFGSGTQLSVL.

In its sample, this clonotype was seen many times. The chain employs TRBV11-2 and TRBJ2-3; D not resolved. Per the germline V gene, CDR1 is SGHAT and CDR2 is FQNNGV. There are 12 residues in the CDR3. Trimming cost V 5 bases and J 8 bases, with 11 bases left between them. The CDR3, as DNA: TGTGCCAGCAGCACCCCCCTGGGTACGCAGTATTTT. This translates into CASSTPLGTQYF.

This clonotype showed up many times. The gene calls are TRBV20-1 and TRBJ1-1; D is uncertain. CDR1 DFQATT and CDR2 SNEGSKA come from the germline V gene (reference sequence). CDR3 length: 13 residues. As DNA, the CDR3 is TGCAGGCCAGAGGGCTCCTTGAACACTGAAGCTTTCTTT. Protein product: CRPEGSLNTEAFF.

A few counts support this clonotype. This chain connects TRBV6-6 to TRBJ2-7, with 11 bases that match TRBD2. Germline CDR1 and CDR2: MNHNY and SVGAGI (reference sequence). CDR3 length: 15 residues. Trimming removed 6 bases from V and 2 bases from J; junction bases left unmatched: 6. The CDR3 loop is CASSSASGGTYEQYF. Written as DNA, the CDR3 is TGTGCCAGCAGCTCGGCTAGCGGGGGGACCTACGAGCAGTACTTC.

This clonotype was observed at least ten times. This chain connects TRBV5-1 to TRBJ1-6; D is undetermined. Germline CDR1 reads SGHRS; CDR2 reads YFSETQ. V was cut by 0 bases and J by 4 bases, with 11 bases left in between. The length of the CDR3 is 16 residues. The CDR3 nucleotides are TGCGCCAGCAGCTTGGCGACCTTGGGGTATAATTCACCCCTCCACTTT. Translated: CASSLATLGYNSPLHF.

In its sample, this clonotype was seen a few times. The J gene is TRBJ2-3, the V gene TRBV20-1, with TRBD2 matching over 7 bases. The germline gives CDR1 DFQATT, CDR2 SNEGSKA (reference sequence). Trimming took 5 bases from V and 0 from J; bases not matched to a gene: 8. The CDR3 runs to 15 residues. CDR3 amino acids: CSAPRGVASTDTQYF. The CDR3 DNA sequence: TGCAGTGCTCCCCGGGGGGTAGCTAGCACAGATACGCAGTATTTT.

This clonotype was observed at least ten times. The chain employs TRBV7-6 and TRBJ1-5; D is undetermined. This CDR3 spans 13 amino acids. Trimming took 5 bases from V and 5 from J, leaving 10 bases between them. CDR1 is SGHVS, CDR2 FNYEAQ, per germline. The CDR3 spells CASSTGPHQPQHF. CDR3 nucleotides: TGTGCCAGCAGCACCGGCCCCCATCAGCCCCAGCATTTT.

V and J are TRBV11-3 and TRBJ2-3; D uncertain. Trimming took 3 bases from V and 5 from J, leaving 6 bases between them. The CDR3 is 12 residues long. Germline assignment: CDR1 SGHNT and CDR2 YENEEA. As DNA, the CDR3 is TGTGCCAGCAGCTTCGGCGTAGATACGCAGTATTTT. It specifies CASSFGVDTQYF.